The source of this TCR beta chain is a study of T cells after yellow fever vaccination. Findings and caveats of the study: A minor fraction of clonotypes spanned both CD4 and CD8 compartments. Reappearing after the booster were most of the clones from primary vaccination (around 96% CD4, around 88% CD8). FACS-sorted repertoires might harbor abundant contaminating clonotypes from the bulk population.

For this clonotype: What it binds is not known.

Production of TCR cDNA was by 5'RACE template switching, which also added a universal primer site and UMIs. MiXCR was run by TCRdb on the 5' RACE reads, yielding one entry per CDR3 protein. Of a few hundred thousand distinct CDR3 sequences in the sample, approximately 3.9% were seen once. Trimming stripped 2 bases from V and 3 bases from J, with 11 bases between. Germline V gene data show CDR1 as MNHEY and CDR2 as SVGAGI. This CDR3 comprises 15 residues. The sequencing here drew on PBMCs, taken 5 days after the yellow fever booster vaccination. The chain is built from TRBV6-5 and TRBJ2-1, with D perhaps TRBD1 or TRBD2 (5 bases each). The sequence came from a man between 18 and 35 years old who received the YFV17D yellow fever vaccine. CDR3 protein: CASSYRGGLYNEQFF. The CDR3 coding sequence is TGTGCCAGCAGTTACCGGGGCGGGCTCTACAATGAGCAGTTCTTC.